Listed below are T cell receptor beta chains from one sample, sequenced in a study of response to subunit inactivated influenza vaccine. TCRdb reanalysed the RT-PCR reads using MiXCR and keeps one entry per CDR3 protein. The table shows about 190,000 distinct CDR3 sequences, with approximately 15% occurring only once. The input for sequencing was CD8+ T cells sorted from PBMCs, taken about 5 days after vaccination. The receptors come from a man aged 50-59 years who received an inactivated influenza vaccine. The CDR3 runs from the conserved cysteine through the conserved F or W. Each record gives: J gene, clone size, D gene, V gene, CDR3 DNA, CDR3 protein. The D gene is left open where the match is weak. Clone size is given for some rows only: seen once, a few or many times, or a class if the clone is expanded.

J: TRBJ2-1
size: few
D: TRBD2
V: TRBV20-1
DNA: TGCAGTGCTGTTCCCGGATGGGCGGGGGATTTTAGCTCCTACAATGAGCAGTTCTTC
CDR3: CSAVPGWAGDFSSYNEQFF

J: TRBJ2-5
size: .
D: .
V: TRBV7-9
DNA: TGTGCCAGCAGACAACTAGCACAAGAGACCCAGTACTTC
CDR3: CASRQLAQETQYF

J: TRBJ1-5
size: many
D: .
V: TRBV5-1
DNA: TGCGCCAGCAGCTTGGCTGGTATTTACTCTTATAGCAATCAGCCCCAGCATTTT
CDR3: CASSLAGIYSYSNQPQHF

J: TRBJ2-3
size: .
D: .
V: TRBV7-9
DNA: TGTGCCAGCAGCGCGCAGCATTCGGATACGCAGTATTTT
CDR3: CASSAQHSDTQYF

J: TRBJ2-3
size: .
D: .
V: TRBV9
DNA: TGTGCCAGCAGCGCCGCCTTCGACACAGATACGCAGTATTTT
CDR3: CASSAAFDTDTQYF

J: TRBJ2-5
size: .
D: TRBD2
V: TRBV4-2
DNA: TGTGCCAGCAGCCACCCGTCTAAGCGGGAGGGTATTGAGACCCAGTACTTC
CDR3: CASSHPSKREGIETQYF

J: TRBJ2-3
size: .
D: TRBD2
V: TRBV2
DNA: TGTGCCAGCAGTGGATGGACTAGCTTAACAGATACGCAGTATTTT
CDR3: CASSGWTSLTDTQYF

J: TRBJ2-5
size: .
D: .
V: TRBV4-1
DNA: TGCGCCAGCAGCCAAGAGGACCTCCTTTTAGCAGAGACCCAGTACTTC
CDR3: CASSQEDLLLAETQYF

J: TRBJ2-1
size: few
D: TRBD1
V: TRBV7-9
DNA: TGTGCCAGCAGCTTATCGAGCGGGACAGGGGAATACAATGAGCAGTTCTTC
CDR3: CASSLSSGTGEYNEQFF

J: TRBJ1-2
size: few
D: .
V: TRBV7-9
DNA: TGTGCCAGCAGCTTAGCGCCCCGTAACTATGGCTACACCTTC
CDR3: CASSLAPRNYGYTF

J: TRBJ1-1
size: few
D: .
V: TRBV25-1
DNA: TGTGCCAGCAGACTTGGGGTCGTCGCTTTCTTT
CDR3: CASRLGVVAFF

J: TRBJ2-7
size: few
D: .
V: TRBV7-9
DNA: TGTGCCAGCAGCGTGGTAGGGCAGGGATTCACCTACGAGCAGTACTTC
CDR3: CASSVVGQGFTYEQYF

J: TRBJ2-7
size: .
D: .
V: TRBV7-6
DNA: TGTGCCAGCAGCCTGGGACTGGGCCCCTACGAGCAGTACTTC
CDR3: CASSLGLGPYEQYF

J: TRBJ2-3
size: few
D: .
V: TRBV6-1
DNA: TGTGCCAGCAGTGGGGTTGGGGGGGCAACAGATACGCAGTATTTT
CDR3: CASSGVGGATDTQYF

J: TRBJ2-7
size: .
D: TRBD1
V: TRBV11-2
DNA: TGTGCCAGCAGCTTACAGGGGGCGGTTTACGAGCAGTACTTC
CDR3: CASSLQGAVYEQYF

J: TRBJ1-1
size: few
D: .
V: TRBV7-3
DNA: TGTGCCAGCAGGGACAGCCCGAACACTGAAGCTTTCTTT
CDR3: CASRDSPNTEAFF

J: TRBJ2-3
size: few
D: TRBD1
V: TRBV28
DNA: TGTGCCAGCAGTTGGGGACAGGGGGCCACAGATACGCAGTATTTT
CDR3: CASSWGQGATDTQYF